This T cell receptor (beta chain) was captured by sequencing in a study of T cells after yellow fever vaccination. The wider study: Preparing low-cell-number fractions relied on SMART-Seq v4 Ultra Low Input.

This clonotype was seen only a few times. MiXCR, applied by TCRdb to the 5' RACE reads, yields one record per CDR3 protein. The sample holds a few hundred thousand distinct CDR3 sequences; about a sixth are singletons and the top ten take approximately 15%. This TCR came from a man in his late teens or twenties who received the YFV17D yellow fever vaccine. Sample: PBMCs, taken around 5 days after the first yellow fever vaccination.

The CDR3 spells CASSLVWDSQETQYF. The CDR3 region has the DNA TGCGCCAGCAGCTTGGTGTGGGACTCCCAAGAGACCCAGTACTTC. This chain links TRBV5-1 with TRBJ2-5; D perhaps matches TRBD2 (6 bases). The CDR3 sequence is 15 residues long. From germline, CDR1 is SGHRS and CDR2 YFSETQ. V was pared by 0 bases and J by 1 base, with 10 bases between.